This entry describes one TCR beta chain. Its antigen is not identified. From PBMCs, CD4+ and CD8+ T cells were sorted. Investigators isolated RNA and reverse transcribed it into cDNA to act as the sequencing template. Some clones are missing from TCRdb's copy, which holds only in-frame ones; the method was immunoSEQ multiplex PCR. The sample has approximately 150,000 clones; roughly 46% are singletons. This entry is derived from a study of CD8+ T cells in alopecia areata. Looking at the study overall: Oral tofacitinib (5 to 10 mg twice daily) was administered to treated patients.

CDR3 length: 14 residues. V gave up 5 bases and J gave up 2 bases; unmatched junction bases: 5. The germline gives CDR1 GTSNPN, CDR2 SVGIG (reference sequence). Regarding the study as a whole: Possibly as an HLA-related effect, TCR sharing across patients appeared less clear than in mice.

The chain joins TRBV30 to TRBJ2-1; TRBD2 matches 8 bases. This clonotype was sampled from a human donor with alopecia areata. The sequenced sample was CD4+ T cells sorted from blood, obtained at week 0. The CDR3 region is CAWATSGAYNEQFF. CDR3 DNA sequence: TGTGCCTGGGCCACTAGCGGAGCCTACAATGAGCAGTTCTTC.